A few counts support the clone carrying this TCR beta chain. Its antigen is not known. This entry belongs to a study of cytomegalovirus exposure and HLA in healthy donors. Whole-study results and caveats: As a later analysis showed, several of the most significant clusters appeared to be linked to common viral pathogens. Relative to the approximately 700-donor mean, N-insertions were reportedly fewer in an Asian-associated ancestry cluster in a later analysis.

From germline, CDR1 is SQVTM and CDR2 ANQGSEA. V lost 7 bases and J 11 bases, leaving 20 bases between the germline ends. There are 12 residues in the CDR3. The PCR was carried out with 60 Vbeta primers and 13 Jbeta primers. Authors' processing steps: There were about 80 million unique TCR beta chains by a later count, and 10 million to 12 million of them were shared. Generated by immunoSEQ multiplex PCR, the TCRdb table keeps only in-frame clones and is missing some. The V and J calls and clone size come from that table; D and trimming were worked out from the DNA. The table records roughly 180,000 clones, roughly 78% of them present only once. Healthy individuals who donated bone marrow served as the donors.

The chain employs TRBV29-1 and TRBJ1-1; possible D gene TRBD1, 6 bases. The sequence was obtained from a girl under 18 in good health and CMV-seropositive. Sample: PBMCs. CDR3 loop: CSAGGGKTLAFF. CDR3 DNA: TGCAGCGCCGGCGGGGGCAAGACTCTTGCTTTCTTT.